Below are 2 T cell receptor beta chains sequenced from a single sample in a study of OX40 agonist ivuxolimab in advanced cancers. The assay was immunoSEQ multiplex PCR, and TCRdb's table has in-frame clones only and misses some. The sample records roughly 38,000 clones, around 82% being singletons. Here the sequenced sample was CD4+ or CD8+ T cells sorted from blood, taken in a trial of the OX40 agonist ivuxolimab. The receptor set was obtained from an adult with an advanced solid tumor such as melanoma, head and neck, liver or kidney cancer.

The chain uses TRBV30 and TRBJ1-5; 12 positions agree with TRBD1. Germline V gene lookup returns CDR1 GTSNPN and CDR2 SVGIG (reference sequence). The CDR3 has 14 residues. V was clipped by 3 bases and J by 9 bases; unmatched bases: 6. CDR3 bases: TGTGCCTGGAGCGCCGGGACAGGGGGCTCGCCCCAGCATTTT. The encoded protein is CAWSAGTGGSPQHF.

This chain joins TRBV19 and TRBJ1-2; tentatively, D is TRBD1 (5 bases). CDR1 is LNHDA and CDR2 is SQIVND in the germline V gene (reference sequence). This CDR3 has 12 amino acids. Trimming stripped 5 bases from V and 7 bases from J, with 11 bases between. DNA for the CDR3: TGTGCCAGTAGTGCGAGGGGAGGTGGCTACACCTTC. Its translation: CASSARGGGYTF.